This T cell receptor beta chain was profiled in a study of response to subunit inactivated influenza vaccine listed by TCRdb under 2018. With regard to the full study: Deep quantitative profiling of the T cell receptor repertoire was used in the study to follow responses to a trivalent subunit inactivated influenza vaccine.

Concerning this clonotype itself: Its antigen target is currently unknown. No clone much larger than this one lies a single base away; base qualities are absent.

Library prep was done by RT-PCR. The instrument given in TCRdb is Illumina HiSeq 2500. TCRdb reworked the public reads: Q25 trimming with fastp, MiXCR clone assembly, productive beta chains retained. One record per CDR3 amino acid sequence lists the most common genes and DNA. This sample gives hundreds of thousands of distinct CDR3 sequences in total; around a sixth of them show up just once. The ten largest clones represent 11% of the sample. At the junction V is shortened by 8 bases and J by 6 bases; bases outside the gene matches: 10. From the germline V gene, CDR1 is SGHDN and CDR2 is FVKESK. The CDR3 spans 14 residues, from the cysteine through the phenylalanine. This entry keeps only the CDR3 DNA: 42 bases, framed from base 1. Study-level results and caveats: The authors proposed that each seasonal influenza vaccination may bring in only a limited number of new T cells.

The rearrangement combines TRBV14 with TRBJ1-2, and 9 bases in between align with TRBD1. This receptor was identified in a man aged 50 or older who received an inactivated influenza vaccine. Donor details come from another sample of the same person, matched by shared clones. This material consisted of PBMCs from blood, taken 11 to 12 days after vaccination. For the CDR3, the sequence is CASSVGTGWNGYTF. The sequence in DNA is TGTGCCAGCTCCGTCGGGACAGGGTGGAATGGCTACACCTTC. The CDR3, completed at both ends by the reference TRBV14 and TRBJ1-2 genes, gives the full variable domain EAGVTQFPSHSVIEKGQTVTLRCDPISGHDNLYWYRRVMGKEIKFLLHFVKESKQDESGMPNNRFLAERTGGTYSTLKVQPAELEDSGVYFCASSVGTGWNGYTFGSGTRLTVV.